This T cell receptor (beta chain) was sequenced in a study of T cell repertoires in cytomegalovirus infection. Background on the study: Indications came from public TCR beta signatures; they pointed to CMV infection and to a matching HLA type.

This clonotype was counted at least ten times. The target antigen is unknown. TCRdb fed the reads into MiXCR, producing one record per CDR3 protein. The profile covers some 200,000 distinct CDR3 sequences, with roughly 9.8% appearing a single time and about 4.6% taken by the ten largest. The study, taken as a whole, reports: The ex vivo response showed dominance by HLA-C-restricted CMV-specific TCR beta clonotypes. Summed public TCR beta family frequency identified CMV carriers bearing the relevant HLA.

The CDR3 contains 15 residues. Trimming removed 5 bases at V and 1 base at J, with 14 bases between. The clonotype was recovered from a human donor in good health (CMV status not recorded). Some clones in this sample may be carry-over from other donors' samples. The J gene is TRBJ2-5, the V gene TRBV12-3 or TRBV12-4, with D tentatively TRBD2 (6 bases). Sequences were obtained from PBMCs. CDR3 coding DNA: TGTGCCAGCAGTCTACACCGGGAGACCCAAGAGACCCAGTACTTC. This encodes CASSLHRETQETQYF.